The 19 T cell receptor beta chains in this list originate from one sample, sequenced in a study of shared clonotypes between healthy human individuals. Cells designated naive CD8 were CD45RO-negative and were positively selected for CCR7, with terminally differentiated effector memory CD45RA+ cells excluded. Using immunoSEQ multiplex PCR, the repertoire was profiled, and TCRdb retains in-frame clones only, with some absent. In the table there are roughly 2 million clones, roughly 95% of which are singletons. Input material: naive CD8+ T cells sorted from blood. All receptors derive from a man between 18 and 29 years old in good health.

The chain combines TRBV4-1 with TRBJ2-5, with D maybe TRBD2 (5 bases). From germline, CDR1 is MGHRA and CDR2 YSYEKL. This CDR3 has 13 residues. The V and J ends lost 9 bases and 5 bases respectively, with 16 bases between them. In DNA form, the CDR3 reads TGCGCCAGTGGAGGTGAGGCCCAGGAGACCCAGTACTTC. Its translation is CASGGEAQETQYF.

V usage is TRBV7-6 and J usage is TRBJ2-7, with D maybe TRBD2 (5 bases). The germline V gene has CDR1 SGHVS and CDR2 FNYEAQ. The CDR3 consists of 14 residues. The V gene lost 5 bases and the J gene lost 2 bases, with 13 bases spanning the gap. CDR3 nucleotide sequence: TGTGCCAGCAGCCCGGTGGCGGGTGCCTACGAGCAGTACTTC. Protein product: CASSPVAGAYEQYF.

This rearrangement joins TRBV7-9 to TRBJ1-1; D is ambiguous. The CDR3 has 15 residues. Trimming took off 1 base at V and 1 base at J, with 10 bases between the two ends. The V gene's germline CDR1 is SEHNR and CDR2 FQNEAQ (reference sequence). The DNA of the CDR3 is TGTGCCAGCAGCTTAGACCAACTTTGGAACACTGAAGCTTTCTTT. This codes for CASSLDQLWNTEAFF.

The rearrangement uses TRBV2 and TRBJ1-3; possibly TRBD1 for D (5 bases). Germline-derived CDR1 and CDR2 are SNHLY and FYNNEI. CDR3 length equals 15 residues. Between the trimmed V and J ends, which lost 6 bases and 0 bases, there was a span of 12 bases. The DNA for the CDR3 is TGTGCCAGCAGGGATACAGGCCACTCTGGAAACACCATATATTTT. Translated, it gives CASRDTGHSGNTIYF. The variable domain in full, completed from reference TRBV2 and TRBJ1-3, reads EPEVTQTPSHQVTQMGQEVILRCVPISNHLYFYWYRQILGQKVEFLVSFYNNEISEKSEIFDDQFSVERPDGSNFTLKIRSTKLEDSAMYFCASRDTGHSGNTIYFGEGSWLTVV.

J is TRBJ2-1 and V is TRBV9; TRBD1 aligns across 8 bases. The CDR3 runs to 15 residues. Trimming cost V 3 bases and J 4 bases; bases outside gene matches: 6. CDR1 is SGDLS, CDR2 YYNGEE, per germline. CDR3 in amino acids: CASSGQGRPYNEQFF. The CDR3 DNA reads as TGTGCCAGCAGCGGACAGGGGCGACCGTACAATGAGCAGTTCTTC.

The chain is built from TRBV27 and TRBJ2-2; D is unclear. This CDR3 region has 12 residues. V was shortened by 3 bases and J by 4 bases, with 3 bases between the two germline ends. CDR1 and CDR2 (germline): MNHEY, SMNVEV (reference sequence). The CDR3 spells CASSFTTGELFF. In DNA, the CDR3 is TGTGCCAGCAGTTTCACCACCGGGGAGCTGTTTTTT.

This chain's CDR3 is CASSIVPGPLHEQYF. The CDR3 nucleotides read TGTGCCAGTAGTATAGTGCCAGGGCCCCTTCACGAGCAGTACTTC. This chain joins TRBV19 and TRBJ2-7, with D perhaps TRBD1 (5 bases). Trimming cost V 1 base and J 5 bases, with 15 bases left between them. The CDR3 consists of 15 residues. In germline, CDR1 is LNHDA, CDR2 SQIVND (reference sequence).

This chain uses TRBV5-6 with TRBJ1-1; tentative D call: TRBD1 (5 bases). Trimming removed 4 bases from V and 3 bases from J, with 16 bases in between. CDR3 length: 15 amino acids. Germline V gene lookup returns CDR1 SGHDT and CDR2 YYEEEE. This chain's CDR3 is CASSTGPTTDTEAFF. The CDR3 DNA reads TGTGCCAGCAGCACGGGACCGACCACGGACACTGAAGCTTTCTTT.

The J gene is TRBJ2-7, the V gene TRBV10-3; 8 nucleotides align to TRBD2. The CDR3 contains 16 residues. Trimming at V came to 4 bases and at J to 1 base, leaving 9 bases not matched to a gene. From germline, CDR1 is ENHRY and CDR2 SYGVKD. CDR3 sequence: CAISGLPGLGSYEQYF. Here the CDR3 DNA reads TGTGCCATCAGTGGCCTCCCGGGACTAGGATCCTACGAGCAGTACTTC.

This chain connects TRBV5-1 to TRBJ1-1, with 8 bases fitting TRBD1. The CDR3 extends over 18 amino acids. The germline CDR1 and CDR2 sequences are SGHRS and YFSETQ. V lost 2 bases, J lost 0 bases, and 12 bases stayed unmatched. As DNA, the CDR3 is TGCGCCAGCAGCTTATACGGCCAGGGGGCCAACATGAACACTGAAGCTTTCTTT. It specifies CASSLYGQGANMNTEAFF.

CDR3 sequence reads: CASSVQTGVQPQHF. For the CDR3, the DNA is TGTGCCAGCAGCGTCCAGACAGGGGTTCAGCCCCAGCATTTT. This chain connects TRBV5-6 to TRBJ1-5; 8 nucleotides agree with TRBD1. The CDR3 runs to 14 residues. Germline V gene data show CDR1 as SGHDT and CDR2 as YYEEEE. The V segment lost 4 bases and the J segment 6 bases; nucleotides outside the gene matches: 6.

The chain couples TRBV28 to TRBJ1-5; D is ambiguous. The CDR3 loop spans 14 amino acids. CDR1 is MDHEN and CDR2 is SYDVKM in the germline V gene. The V end lost 4 bases, the J end lost 7 bases, and 14 bases lay between the germline ends. The CDR3 loop is CASSSRLSSQPQHF. The DNA of the CDR3 is TGTGCCAGCAGTTCCCGACTATCGTCCCAGCCCCAGCATTTT.

This clone was picked up one time. V gene TRBV4-1 combines with J gene TRBJ1-2, with 9 positions matching TRBD1. V lost 0 bases and J lost 6; bases outside the gene matches: 5. Germline lookup yields CDR1 MGHRA and CDR2 YSYEKL. The CDR3 has 15 residues. The chain's CDR3 is CASSQEWTGEDGYTF. CDR3 sequence (DNA): TGCGCCAGCAGCCAAGAATGGACAGGGGAGGATGGCTACACCTTC.

The chain is built from TRBV7-2 and TRBJ2-1, with 8 bases fitting TRBD2. Germline loops: CDR1 SGHTA, CDR2 FQGNSA. The CDR3 sequence is 16 residues long. Trimming at V came to 5 bases and at J to 3 bases, leaving 9 bases not matched to a gene. Here the CDR3 DNA reads TGTGCCAGCAGCCCTCGACTAGCGACCGTCTACAATGAGCAGTTCTTC. It translates to CASSPRLATVYNEQFF.

The V gene is TRBV4-3, the J gene TRBJ2-3; D is unclear. The CDR3 runs to 14 residues. Germline V lookup: CDR1 LGHNA, CDR2 YSLEER. V gave up 0 bases and J gave up 4 bases, with 8 bases separating them. CDR3 protein: CASSQEMVADTQYF. In nucleotides, the CDR3 is TGCGCCAGCAGCCAAGAAATGGTAGCAGATACGCAGTATTTT.

This clone was detected only once. The chain recombines TRBV10-1 with TRBJ2-7; no definite D call. The length of the CDR3 is 12 residues. V was pared by 6 bases and J by 1 base, with 7 bases between. Germline V gene lookup returns CDR1 WNHNN and CDR2 SYGVQD (reference sequence). The CDR3 bases are TGCGCCAGCAGCGATTTGTCCTACGAGCAGTACTTC. Its protein is CASSDLSYEQYF.

The chain has TRBV13 and TRBJ1-1; D is unclear. From germline, CDR1 is PRHDT and CDR2 FYEKMQ (reference sequence). This CDR3 spans 13 amino acids. V lost 3 bases, J lost 6 bases, and 11 bases lay in between. The CDR3 region has the DNA TGTGCCAGCAGCTTCGGAGAGGAGCCTGAAGCTTTCTTT. Its translation: CASSFGEEPEAFF.

This chain links TRBV2 with TRBJ1-2, with 12 bases matching TRBD1. This CDR3 has 16 amino acids. V shed 4 bases and J 4 bases; nucleotides not matched to a gene: 7. The germline V gene has CDR1 SNHLY and CDR2 FYNNEI. CDR3 coding DNA: TGTGCCAGCAGTGGTGGGACAGGGGGCATGGGCTATGGCTACACCTTC. Encoded protein: CASSGGTGGMGYGYTF.

V gene TRBV19 combines with J gene TRBJ2-7; 7 bases map to TRBD1. Germline V CDR1 and CDR2: LNHDA, SQIVND (reference sequence). This CDR3 has 14 amino acids. V dropped 5 bases and J dropped 2; count of bases not matched to a gene: 6. The CDR3: CASSSTGTAYEQYF. In DNA, the CDR3 is TGTGCCAGTAGTTCCACCGGGACAGCCTACGAGCAGTACTTC.